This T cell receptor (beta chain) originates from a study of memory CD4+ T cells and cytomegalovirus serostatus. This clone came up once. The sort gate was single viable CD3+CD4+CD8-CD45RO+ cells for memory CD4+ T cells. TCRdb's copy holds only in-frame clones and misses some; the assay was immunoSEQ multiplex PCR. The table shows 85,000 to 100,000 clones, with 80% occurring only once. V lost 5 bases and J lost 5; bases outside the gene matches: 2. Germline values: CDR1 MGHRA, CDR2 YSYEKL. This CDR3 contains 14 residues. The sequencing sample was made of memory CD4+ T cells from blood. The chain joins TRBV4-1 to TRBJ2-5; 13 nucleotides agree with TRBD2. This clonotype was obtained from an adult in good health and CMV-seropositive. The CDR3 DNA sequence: TGCGCCAGCAGCGTACTAGCGGGAGGGGAGACCCAGTACTTC. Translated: CASSVLAGGETQYF.